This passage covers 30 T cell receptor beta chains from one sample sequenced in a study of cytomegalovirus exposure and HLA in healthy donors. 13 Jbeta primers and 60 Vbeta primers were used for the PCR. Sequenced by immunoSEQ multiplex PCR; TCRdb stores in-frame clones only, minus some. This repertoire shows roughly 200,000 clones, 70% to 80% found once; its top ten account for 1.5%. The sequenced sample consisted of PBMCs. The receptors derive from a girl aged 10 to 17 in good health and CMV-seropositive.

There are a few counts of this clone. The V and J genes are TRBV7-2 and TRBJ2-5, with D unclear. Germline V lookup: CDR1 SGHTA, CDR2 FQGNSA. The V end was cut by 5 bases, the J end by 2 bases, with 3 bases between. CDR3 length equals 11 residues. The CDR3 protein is CASSPQETQYF. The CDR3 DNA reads TGTGCCAGCAGCCCGCAAGAGACCCAGTACTTC.

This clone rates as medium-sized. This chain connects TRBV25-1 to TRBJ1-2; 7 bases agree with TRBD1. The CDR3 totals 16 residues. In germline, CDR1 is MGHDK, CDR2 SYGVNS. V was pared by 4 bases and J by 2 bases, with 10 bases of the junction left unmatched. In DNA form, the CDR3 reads TGTGCCAGCAGTGGCCTAGGGGACAGCCCCAACTATGGCTACACCTTC. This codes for CASSGLGDSPNYGYTF.

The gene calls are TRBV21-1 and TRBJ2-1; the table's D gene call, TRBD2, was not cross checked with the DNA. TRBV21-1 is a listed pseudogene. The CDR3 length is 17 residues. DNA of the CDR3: TGTGCCAGCAGCAAAGTGGGTGGGGGGGGACCCTACAATGAGCAGTTCTTC. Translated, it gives CASSKVGGGGPYNEQFF.

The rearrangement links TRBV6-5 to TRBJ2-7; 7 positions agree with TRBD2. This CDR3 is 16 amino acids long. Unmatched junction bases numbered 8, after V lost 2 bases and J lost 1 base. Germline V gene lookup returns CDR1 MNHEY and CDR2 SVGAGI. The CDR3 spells CASSYLSWEGSYEQYF. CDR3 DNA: TGTGCCAGCAGTTACCTTTCTTGGGAGGGGTCCTACGAGCAGTACTTC.

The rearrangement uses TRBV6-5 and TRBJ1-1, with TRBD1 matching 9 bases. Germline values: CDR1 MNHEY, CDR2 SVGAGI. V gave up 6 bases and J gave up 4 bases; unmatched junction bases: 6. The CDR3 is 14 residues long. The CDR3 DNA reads TGTGCCAGCAGACAGACAGGGGGAAGCACTGAAGCTTTCTTT. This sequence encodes CASRQTGGSTEAFF.

DNA of the CDR3: TGTGCCAGCACCCTTAACCACGGGACAGTTACCTACGAGCAGTACTTC. Its protein is CASTLNHGTVTYEQYF. The chain has TRBV5-6 and TRBJ2-7; TRBD1 matches at 7 bases. There are 16 residues in the CDR3. The germline gives CDR1 SGHDT, CDR2 YYEEEE. The J segment lost 2 bases and the V segment lost 6 bases, leaving 14 bases of the junction unmatched.

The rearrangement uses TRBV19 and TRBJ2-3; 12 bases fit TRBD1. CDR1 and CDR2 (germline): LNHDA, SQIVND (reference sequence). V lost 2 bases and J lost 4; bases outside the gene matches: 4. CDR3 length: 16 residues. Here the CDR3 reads CASSILGQGASDTQYF. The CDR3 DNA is TGTGCCAGTAGTATACTGGGACAGGGGGCTTCAGATACGCAGTATTTT.

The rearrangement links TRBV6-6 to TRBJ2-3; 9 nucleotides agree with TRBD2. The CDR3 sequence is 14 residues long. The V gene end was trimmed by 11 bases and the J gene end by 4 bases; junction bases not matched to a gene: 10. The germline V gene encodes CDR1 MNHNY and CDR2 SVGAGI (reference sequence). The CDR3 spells CALIERGVPDTQYF. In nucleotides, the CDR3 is TGTGCCTTAATCGAGCGGGGGGTCCCAGATACGCAGTATTTT.

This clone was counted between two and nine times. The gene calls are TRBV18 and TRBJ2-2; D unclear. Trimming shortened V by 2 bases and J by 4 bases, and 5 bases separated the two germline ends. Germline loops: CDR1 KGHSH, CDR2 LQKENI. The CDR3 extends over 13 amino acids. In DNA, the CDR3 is TGTGCCAGCTCACCAGAGGCCACCGGGGAGCTGTTTTTT. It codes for CASSPEATGELFF.

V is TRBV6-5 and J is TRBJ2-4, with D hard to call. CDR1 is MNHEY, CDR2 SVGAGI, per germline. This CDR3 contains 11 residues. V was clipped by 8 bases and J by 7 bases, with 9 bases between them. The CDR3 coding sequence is TGTGCCAGCGCAGTGAGGAACATTCAGTACTTC. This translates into CASAVRNIQYF.

The CDR3 DNA follows: TGCGCCAGCAGCCTACTCACTAGCGGGGGCACAGATACGCAGTATTTT. It encodes CASSLLTSGGTDTQYF. This chain joins TRBV5-1 and TRBJ2-3; 10 positions agree with TRBD2. Germline trimming cut 4 bases from V and 1 base from J; bases unmatched to any gene: 6. Germline V gives CDR1 SGHRS, CDR2 YFSETQ. The CDR3 has 16 amino acids.

CDR3 sequence reads: CSVRPGGEQFF. In DNA, the CDR3 is TGCAGTGTCCGGCCAGGGGGTGAGCAGTTCTTC. The rearrangement links TRBV20-1 to TRBJ2-1; 7 bases are shared with TRBD1. Germline V gives CDR1 DFQATT, CDR2 SNEGSKA (reference sequence). J lost 9 bases, V lost 7 bases, and 6 bases had no gene match. This CDR3 spans 11 amino acids.

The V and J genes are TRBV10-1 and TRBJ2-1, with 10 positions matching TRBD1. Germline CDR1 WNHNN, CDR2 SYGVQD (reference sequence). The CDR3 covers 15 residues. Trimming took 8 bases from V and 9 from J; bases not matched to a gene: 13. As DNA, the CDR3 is TGCGCCAGCTCACTCCCCGGGACAGGGGTCGTTGAGCAGTTCTTC. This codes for CASSLPGTGVVEQFF.

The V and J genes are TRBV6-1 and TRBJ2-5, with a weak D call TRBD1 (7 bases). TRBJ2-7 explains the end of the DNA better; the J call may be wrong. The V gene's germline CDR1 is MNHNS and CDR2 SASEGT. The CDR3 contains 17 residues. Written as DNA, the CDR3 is TGTGCCAGCAGTGAAGAAGGGGTCAGGGGGGATCCCTACGAGCAGTACTTC. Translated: CASSEEGVRGDPYEQYF.

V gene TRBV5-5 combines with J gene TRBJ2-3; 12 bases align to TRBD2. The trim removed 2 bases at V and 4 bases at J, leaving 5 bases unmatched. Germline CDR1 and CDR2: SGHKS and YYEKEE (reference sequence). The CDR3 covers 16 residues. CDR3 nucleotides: TGTGCCAGCAGCTTCACTAGCGGGGGGTTCTCAGATACGCAGTATTTT. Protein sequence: CASSFTSGGFSDTQYF.

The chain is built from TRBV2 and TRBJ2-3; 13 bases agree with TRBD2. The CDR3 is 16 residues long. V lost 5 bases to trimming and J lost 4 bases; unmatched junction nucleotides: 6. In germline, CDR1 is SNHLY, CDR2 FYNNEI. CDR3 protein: CASSLKLAGGPDTQYF. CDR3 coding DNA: TGTGCCAGCAGTCTTAAACTAGCGGGGGGGCCAGATACGCAGTATTTT. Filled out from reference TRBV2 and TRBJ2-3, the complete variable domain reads EPEVTQTPSHQVTQMGQEVILRCVPISNHLYFYWYRQILGQKVEFLVSFYNNEISEKSEIFDDQFSVERPDGSNFTLKIRSTKLEDSAMYFCASSLKLAGGPDTQYFGPGTRLTVL.

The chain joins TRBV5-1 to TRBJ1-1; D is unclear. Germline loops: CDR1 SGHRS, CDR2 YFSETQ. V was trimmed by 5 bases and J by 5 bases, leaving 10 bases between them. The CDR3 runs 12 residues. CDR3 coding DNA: TGCGCCAGCAGTGGTCGGGGTACTGAAGCTTTCTTT. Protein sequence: CASSGRGTEAFF.

Written as DNA, the CDR3 is TGTGCCTGGAGTGCCGTAGAAAAACGTTCTGGAAACACCATATATTTT. This encodes CAWSAVEKRSGNTIYF. The chain combines TRBV30 with TRBJ1-3; D gene unclear. This CDR3 spans 16 amino acids. Between the trimmed V and J ends, which lost 1 base and 1 base, there was a span of 14 bases. Per germline, CDR1 GTSNPN and CDR2 SVGIG (reference sequence).

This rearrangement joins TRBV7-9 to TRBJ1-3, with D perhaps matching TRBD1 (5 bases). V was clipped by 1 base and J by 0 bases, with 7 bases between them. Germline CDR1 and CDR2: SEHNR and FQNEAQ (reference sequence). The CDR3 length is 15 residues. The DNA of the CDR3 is TGTGCCAGCAGCTTAGGACAGAGCTCTGGAAACACCATATATTTT. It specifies CASSLGQSSGNTIYF. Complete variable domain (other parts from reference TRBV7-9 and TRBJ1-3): DTGVSQNPRHKITKRGQNVTFRCDPISEHNRLYWYRQTLGQGPEFLTYFQNEAQLEKSRLLSDRFSAERPKGSFSTLEIQRTEQGDSAMYLCASSLGQSSGNTIYFGEGSWLTVV.

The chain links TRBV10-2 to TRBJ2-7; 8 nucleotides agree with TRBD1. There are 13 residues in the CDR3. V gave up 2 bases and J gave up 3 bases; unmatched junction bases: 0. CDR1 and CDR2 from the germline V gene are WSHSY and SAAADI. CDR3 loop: CASSEGQGYEQYF. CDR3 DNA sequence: TGCGCCAGCAGTGAGGGACAGGGCTACGAGCAGTACTTC.

This chain's CDR3 is CASSEDRHNEQFF. CDR3 sequence (DNA): TGTGCCAGCAGTGAAGACAGGCACAATGAGCAGTTCTTC. The rearrangement uses TRBV2 and TRBJ2-1; maybe TRBD1 (5 bases). Germline loops: CDR1 SNHLY, CDR2 FYNNEI. V lost 1 base to trimming and J lost 5 bases, with 6 bases between them. The CDR3 spans 13 residues.

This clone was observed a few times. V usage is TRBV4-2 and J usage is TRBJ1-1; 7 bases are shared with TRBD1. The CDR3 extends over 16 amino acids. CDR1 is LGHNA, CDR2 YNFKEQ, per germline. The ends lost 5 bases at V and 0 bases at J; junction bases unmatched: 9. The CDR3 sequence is CASSDRALYMNTEAFF. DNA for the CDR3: TGTGCCAGCAGCGACAGGGCGCTTTACATGAACACTGAAGCTTTCTTT.

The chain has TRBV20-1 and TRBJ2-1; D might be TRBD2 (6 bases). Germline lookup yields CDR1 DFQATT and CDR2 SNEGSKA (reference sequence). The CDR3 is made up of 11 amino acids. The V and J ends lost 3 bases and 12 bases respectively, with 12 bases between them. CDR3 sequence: CSARGYSGQFF. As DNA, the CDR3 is TGCAGTGCTAGGGGCTATAGCGGGCAGTTCTTC.

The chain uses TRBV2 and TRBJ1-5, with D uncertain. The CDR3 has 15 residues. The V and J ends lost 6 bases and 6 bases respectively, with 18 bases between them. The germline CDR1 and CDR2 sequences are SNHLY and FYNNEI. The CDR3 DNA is TGTGCCAGCAGCCGGGTCTTTGGTGTGGGTCAGCCCCAGCATTTT. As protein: CASSRVFGVGQPQHF.

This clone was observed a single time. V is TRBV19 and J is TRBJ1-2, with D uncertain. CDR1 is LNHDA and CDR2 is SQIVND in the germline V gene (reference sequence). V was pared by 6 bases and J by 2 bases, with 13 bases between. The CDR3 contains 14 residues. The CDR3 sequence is CASRGTERNYGYTF. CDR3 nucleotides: TGTGCCAGTAGAGGCACCGAGCGAAACTATGGCTACACCTTC.

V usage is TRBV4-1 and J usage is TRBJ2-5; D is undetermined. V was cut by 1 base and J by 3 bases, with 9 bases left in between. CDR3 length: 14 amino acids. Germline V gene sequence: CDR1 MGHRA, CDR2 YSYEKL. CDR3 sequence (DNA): TGCGCCAGCAGCCAAGTCCCAAAAAAAGAGACCCAGTACTTC. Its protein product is CASSQVPKKETQYF.

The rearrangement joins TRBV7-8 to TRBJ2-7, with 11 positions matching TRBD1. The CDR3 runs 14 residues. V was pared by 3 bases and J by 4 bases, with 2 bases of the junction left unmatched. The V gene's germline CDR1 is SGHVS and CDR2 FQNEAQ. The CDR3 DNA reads TGTGCCAGCAGCTTCGGGACAGGGGGGTACGAGCAGTACTTC. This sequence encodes CASSFGTGGYEQYF.

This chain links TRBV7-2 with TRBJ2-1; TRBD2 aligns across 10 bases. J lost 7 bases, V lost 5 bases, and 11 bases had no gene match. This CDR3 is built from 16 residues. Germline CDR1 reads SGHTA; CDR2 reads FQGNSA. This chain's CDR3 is CASSPPLVAGGNEQFF. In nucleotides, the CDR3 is TGTGCCAGCAGCCCCCCTCTAGTAGCGGGGGGAAATGAGCAGTTCTTC.

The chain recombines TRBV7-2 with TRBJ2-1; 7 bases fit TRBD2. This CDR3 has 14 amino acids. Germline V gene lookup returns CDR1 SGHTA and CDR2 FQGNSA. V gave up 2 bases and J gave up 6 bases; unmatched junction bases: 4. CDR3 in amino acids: CASSLLAASNEQFF. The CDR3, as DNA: TGTGCCAGCAGCTTACTAGCGGCCAGCAATGAGCAGTTCTTC.

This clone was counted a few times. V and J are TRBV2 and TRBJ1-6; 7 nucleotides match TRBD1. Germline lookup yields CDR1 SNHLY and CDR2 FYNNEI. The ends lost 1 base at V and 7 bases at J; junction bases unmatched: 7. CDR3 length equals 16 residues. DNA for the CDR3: TGTGCCAGCAGTGAAGTTGAGGCCAGGGGGAATTCACCCCTCCACTTT. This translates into CASSEVEARGNSPLHF.